This T cell receptor beta chain comes out of a study of blood T cell repertoires in COVID-19. Study-wide context: Researchers got acute and convalescent COVID-19 samples from the United States, Italy and Spain.

Study processing details: Amplification of reference gene primers provided the estimated nucleated cell counts. Libraries were prepared by immunoSEQ multiplex PCR; TCRdb keeps only in-frame clonotypes and omits some of them. For V, J and clone size, that table is used; D and trimming come from the DNA. This table holds a few hundred thousand clones, about 90% found once. Self-reported history from a screening survey and questionnaire set each donor's cohort. The CDR3 contains 16 residues. CDR1 and CDR2 from the germline V gene are SGHNT and YYREEE (reference sequence). The V gene lost 5 bases and the J gene lost 0 bases, with 16 bases spanning the gap.

The chain recombines TRBV5-4 with TRBJ2-3; a possible D gene is TRBD2 (6 bases). Sequencing was carried out using PBMCs or T cells enriched from blood (not recorded which). The clonotype comes from a woman aged 25 to 45 who had recovered from COVID-19. CDR3 in DNA: TGTGCCAGCAGTCCCGGGACTTTTTCTAGCACAGATACGCAGTATTTT. Residues: CASSPGTFSSTDTQYF. Full variable domain (missing parts from reference TRBV5-4 and TRBJ2-3): ETGVTQSPTHLIKTRGQQVTLRCSSQSGHNTVSWYQQALGQGPQFIFQYYREEENGRGNFPPRFSGLQFPNYSSELNVNALELDDSALYLCASSPGTFSSTDTQYFGPGTRLTVL.